The rows below give T cell receptor beta chains drawn from one sample of a study of CD8 T cells in Susac syndrome. Using its own MiXCR run on the immunoSEQ multiplex PCR reads, TCRdb lists one record per CDR3 protein. The sample has approximately 190,000 distinct CDR3 sequences, approximately 95% seen once. The sample consisted of CD8+ T cells from PBMCs. The receptors come from a human donor with Susac syndrome. CDR3s include the opening cysteine and the closing phenylalanine or tryptophan. Each record gives: clone size, D gene, J gene, V gene, CDR3 DNA, CDR3 protein. The D gene is left open where the match is weak. The size entry is marked missing in some rows and otherwise reads once, few, many or a size class.

>-|TRBD1|TRBJ1-4|TRBV20-1
TGCAGTGCTGGAGACAGGGCCCTGGATCCAACTAATGAAAAACTGTTTTTT
CSAGDRALDPTNEKLFF
>-|-|TRBJ2-2|TRBV15
TGTGCCACCAGCAGAGATCATGGGAATCCCGGGGAGCTGTTTTTT
CATSRDHGNPGELFF
>-|-|TRBJ2-7|TRBV19
TGTGCCAGTAGCCGCCGGGACGGCCAAAACCGGAACGAGCAGTACTTC
CASSRRDGQNRNEQYF
>-|-|TRBJ2-7|TRBV27
TGTGCCAGCGGGTCTTTGGGGGAGCCTCACGAGCAGTACTTC
CASGSLGEPHEQYF
>-|-|TRBJ1-1|TRBV4-1
TGCGCCAGCAGTACGAGCCCAGTGAACACTGAAGCTTTCTTT
CASSTSPVNTEAFF
>-|-|TRBJ1-2|TRBV3-1
TGTGCCAGCAGCCAAGTAAGGTCCACCTATGGCTACACCTTC
CASSQVRSTYGYTF
>-|-|TRBJ2-5|TRBV11-2
TGTGCCAGCAGCTTAGCGTCATCCGAGACCCAGTACTTC
CASSLASSETQYF
>-|-|TRBJ2-7|TRBV5-6
TGTGCCAGCAGCTTGTTGGAATCCTACGAGCAGTACTTC
CASSLLESYEQYF
>-|-|TRBJ1-6|TRBV6-1
TGTGCCAGCAGTGGGGTTAAACCCCTCCACTTT
CASSGVKPLHF
>once|-|TRBJ2-7|TRBV12-5
TGTGCTAGTGGTTTAGTCCCTAACGGCTACGAGCAGTACTTC
CASGLVPNGYEQYF
>once|TRBD2|TRBJ2-4|TRBV19
TGTGCCAGTTCTACTAGCGGGAGACGACAAACTGCAGCCAAAAACATTCAGTACTTC
CASSTSGRRQTAAKNIQYF
>once|-|TRBJ2-6|TRBV5-1
TGCGCCAGCAGCTTGGGCAGGGTTTACTCTGGGGCCAACGTCCTGACTTTC
CASSLGRVYSGANVLTF
>-|-|TRBJ2-7|TRBV14
TGTGCCAGCAGCCAAGGGATAGGGGGGTACGAGCAGTACTTC
CASSQGIGGYEQYF
>-|TRBD1|TRBJ1-5|TRBV28
TGTGCCAGCAGTCCTACAGGGGGAAGCAATCAGCCCCAGCATTTT
CASSPTGGSNQPQHF
>-|TRBD2|TRBJ2-1|TRBV3-1
TGTGCCAGCAGCCAAGGGCGGGGGGGCCCTGAGCAGTTCTTC
CASSQGRGGPEQFF
>-|-|TRBJ2-2|TRBV11-2
TGTGCCAGCAGCTTAGCTAAAGGACCGGTGCCGAACACCGGGGAGCTGTTTTTT
CASSLAKGPVPNTGELFF
>-|-|TRBJ1-5|TRBV27
TGTGCCAGCAGTCTCTTCACCGGTCAGCCCCAGCATTTT
CASSLFTGQPQHF
>-|-|TRBJ1-1|TRBV5-1
TGCGCCAGCAGCTTGGGTTCGACAGTGAACACTGAAGCTTTCTTT
CASSLGSTVNTEAFF
>once|-|TRBJ1-1|TRBV9
TGTGCCAGCAGCGTAGGGGTAGGTGGGGAAGCTTTCTTT
CASSVGVGGEAFF
>-|-|TRBJ2-7|TRBV5-6
TGTGCCAGCAGCTTGGGGACACCCCCCTACGAGCAGTACTTC
CASSLGTPPYEQYF
>-|-|TRBJ1-1|TRBV20-1
TGCAGTGCCCTCAATCAAGGAGCTTTCTTT
CSALNQGAFF
>-|TRBD1|TRBJ2-7|TRBV27
TGTGCCAGTAGTAACAGGGGATTCTCCTACGAGCAGTACTTC
CASSNRGFSYEQYF
>-|TRBD2|TRBJ2-1|TRBV20-1
TGCAGTGCTAGAGGGCGGGAGGGCCGGGTTGATGAGCAGTTCTTC
CSARGREGRVDEQFF
>once|-|TRBJ2-3|TRBV2
TGTGCCAGCACCCCCCAAAGGGGTAATATAGATACGCAGTATTTT
CASTPQRGNIDTQYF
>-|TRBD2|TRBJ2-5|TRBV10-3
TGTGCCATCAGGGGGACTAGTTGGCAAGAGACCCAGTACTTC
CAIRGTSWQETQYF
>-|TRBD1|TRBJ1-1|TRBV4-1
TGCGCCAGCAGCCACCCTACGGACAGGGGCTGGGACACTGAAGCTTTCTTT
CASSHPTDRGWDTEAFF
>-|-|TRBJ1-6|TRBV27
TGTGCCAGCAGTATCGGTGATTTGGCCCTCCACTTT
CASSIGDLALHF
>-|-|TRBJ1-2|TRBV6-5
TGTGCCAGCACCGAAGGGGGGGCGCGCGGCTACACCTTC
CASTEGGARGYTF